A selection of T cell receptor beta chains follows, all from one sample in a study of Ad26.COV2.S vaccination and SARS-CoV-2 variants. The method was immunoSEQ multiplex PCR; TCRdb's version includes in-frame clones alone and lacks a portion of them. The sample has 350,000 to 450,000 clones; 89% are singletons. This specimen consisted of peripheral blood, obtained in a trial of Ad26.COV2.S vaccine versus placebo. The source of these receptors is a person between 18 and 65 years old who received the Ad26.COV2.S COVID-19 vaccine or a placebo. Each CDR3 is given with its conserved first and last residue. A D gene is named only where the DNA matches it firmly. Part of the rows lack a size; the others show once, few, many or a class for expanded clones.

clone_size,d_call,j_call,v_call,cdr3_aa,cdr3_nt
-,-,TRBJ2-5,TRBV2,CASSGGGRGAREETQYF,TGTGCCAGCAGTGGAGGGGGTCGGGGGGCGAGAGAAGAGACCCAGTACTTC
once,-,TRBJ1-1,TRBV5-5,CASSSGHLFF,TGTGCCAGCAGCTCCGGACACTTATTCTTT
-,-,TRBJ1-5,TRBV6-5,CATTENSNQPQHF,TGTGCCACGACAGAAAATAGCAATCAGCCCCAGCATTTT
-,-,TRBJ1-4,TRBV30,CAWSVSGYEKLFF,TGTGCCTGGAGTGTATCAGGGTATGAAAAACTGTTTTTT
-,TRBD1,TRBJ2-3,TRBV13,CASSSTGDAQYF,TGTGCCAGCAGCTCTACAGGGGACGCGCAGTATTTT
once,TRBD1,TRBJ2-2,TRBV7-6,CASSLGQGVTGELFF,TGTGCCAGCAGCCTAGGACAGGGCGTTACCGGGGAGCTGTTTTTT
-,-,TRBJ2-1,TRBV4-2,CASSQDRAGARIEQFF,TGTGCCAGCAGCCAAGATAGGGCAGGGGCGCGGATCGAGCAGTTCTTC
-,-,TRBJ2-2,TRBV28,CASSVLGARAGELFF,TGTGCCAGCAGCGTTCTGGGGGCGCGGGCCGGGGAGCTGTTTTTT
-,-,TRBJ1-1,TRBV28,CASSYSGASEAFF,TGTGCCAGCAGTTATTCGGGGGCGAGTGAAGCTTTCTTT
once,-,TRBJ2-5,TRBV30,CAWSDYQETQYF,TGTGCCTGGAGCGATTACCAAGAGACCCAGTACTTC
-,TRBD1,TRBJ2-7,TRBV4-3,CASSQGQGTVHEQYF,TGCGCCAGCAGCCAAGGACAGGGGACCGTCCACGAGCAGTACTTC
once,-,TRBJ2-5,TRBV5-1,CASSRTQGQETQYF,TGCGCCAGCAGCAGGACCCAGGGGCAAGAGACCCAGTACTTC
-,TRBD1,TRBJ1-1,TRBV13,CASSLGQGENQGPLAFF,TGTGCCAGCAGCTTAGGGCAGGGGGAGAATCAGGGACCTCTGGCTTTCTTT
-,TRBD1,TRBJ1-1,TRBV10-2,CASTPDRANTEAFF,TGCGCCAGCACTCCGGACAGGGCGAACACTGAAGCTTTCTTT
-,TRBD2,TRBJ2-1,TRBV27,CASSRVGTSGSSYNEQFF,TGTGCCAGCAGTCGGGTCGGGACTAGCGGAAGCTCCTACAATGAGCAGTTCTTC
-,-,TRBJ1-1,TRBV28,CASSTQGYTEAFF,TGTGCCAGCAGTACACAGGGATACACTGAAGCTTTCTTT
-,-,TRBJ1-2,TRBV15,CATSRDYRGGYTF,TGTGCCACCAGCAGAGACTACCGAGGAGGCTACACCTTC
-,TRBD2,TRBJ2-7,TRBV7-2,CASSLELTSGYEQYF,TGTGCCAGCAGCTTAGAGCTGACTAGCGGCTACGAGCAGTACTTC
-,TRBD1,TRBJ2-7,TRBV19,CASSDPGQGYEQYF,TGTGCCAGTAGCGACCCGGGACAGGGGTACGAGCAGTACTTC
-,TRBD1,TRBJ2-1,TRBV9,CASSPVRGLRNEQFF,TGTGCCAGCAGCCCCGTTAGGGGGCTTCGGAATGAGCAGTTCTTC
-,-,TRBJ2-5,TRBV20-1,CSGGQETQYF,TGCAGTGGGGGACAAGAGACCCAGTACTTC
-,TRBD2,TRBJ2-2,TRBV7-3,CASSLTSGYTGELFF,TGTGCCAGCAGCTTGACTAGCGGGTACACCGGGGAGCTGTTTTTT
many,-,TRBJ1-4,TRBV2,CASSPGTFGEKLFF,TGTGCCAGCAGTCCAGGGACCTTTGGTGAAAAACTGTTTTTT
-,-,TRBJ2-3,TRBV7-2,CASSLGAATDTQYF,TGTGCCAGCAGCTTAGGGGCTGCCACAGATACGCAGTATTTT
-,-,TRBJ1-5,TRBV10-3,CAISEIRWGHDNSNQPQHF,TGTGCCATCAGTGAGATCCGTTGGGGGCACGATAATAGCAATCAGCCCCAGCATTTT
few,-,TRBJ2-5,TRBV6-5,CASSIQETQYF,TGTGCCAGCAGTATCCAAGAGACCCAGTACTTC